A few counts support the clone carrying this T cell receptor beta chain. CDR1 and CDR2 (germline): LGHNA, YSLEER. With V trimmed by 0 bases and J by 4 bases, 5 bases remained unmatched. The CDR3 has 16 amino acids. These data are taken from a study of blood T cells in healthy people across ages. Through a sample-barcoded 5' primer and a J-beta primer mix, a second PCR was run for roughly 7 to 12 cycles. MiXCR, applied by TCRdb to the 5' RACE reads, yields one record per CDR3 protein. This table has 780,000 or so distinct CDR3 sequences, approximately 25% appearing once. This sample was shared with a second study, whose subject was T cells of mothers and their children.

The sequenced sample consisted of blood. This receptor was obtained from a boy younger than 18 in good health. This rearrangement joins TRBV4-3 to TRBJ2-5; 10 positions agree with TRBD2. The CDR3 sequence: CASSQDSPSGGETQYF. CDR3 coding DNA: TGCGCCAGCAGCCAAGATTCGCCTAGCGGGGGAGAGACCCAGTACTTC.